The rows below give T cell receptor beta chains drawn from one sample of a study of cytomegalovirus exposure and HLA in healthy donors. Clones were sequenced by immunoSEQ multiplex PCR, and TCRdb holds only the in-frame ones, with some missing. In the table there are some 190,000 clones, about 85% of which are singletons. The sequencing sample was made of PBMCs. The receptors come from a boy between 2 and 10 years old in good health and CMV-seronegative. Both conserved end residues are part of each CDR3. Each record gives: V gene, clone size, J gene, D gene, CDR3 protein, CDR3 DNA. The D gene is left open where the match is weak. Clone size is given for some rows only: seen once, a few or many times, or a class if the clone is expanded.

>TRBV28|.|TRBJ1-2|.
CASSSRDGGYGYTF
TGTGCCAGCAGTTCCCGGGACGGGGGCTATGGCTACACCTTC
>TRBV19|.|TRBJ2-3|TRBD2
CASSTSGVSTDTQYF
TGTGCCAGTAGTACTAGCGGGGTTAGCACAGATACGCAGTATTTT
>TRBV21-1|.|TRBJ2-5|.
CASSKREESQETQYF
TGTGCCAGCAGCAAGCGGGAAGAGTCCCAAGAGACCCAGTACTTC
>TRBV7-9|.|TRBJ2-5|TRBD2
CASSLSRGGRETQYF
TGTGCCAGCAGCTTATCGCGGGGGGGCCGGGAGACCCAGTACTTC
>TRBV28|few|TRBJ1-5|.
CASDGGRGNQPQHF
TGTGCCAGCGATGGAGGGAGGGGCAATCAGCCCCAGCATTTT
>TRBV5-1|.|TRBJ2-3|.
CASSKGTSGSTDTQYF
TGCGCCAGCAGCAAAGGGACTTCCGGGAGCACAGATACGCAGTATTTT
>TRBV28|.|TRBJ2-7|TRBD2
CASSLLAGGGEQYF
TGTGCCAGCAGTTTACTAGCGGGAGGGGGCGAGCAGTACTTC
>TRBV30|.|TRBJ1-1|.
CASIGASATEAFF
TGCGCGTCGATTGGGGCAAGTGCCACTGAAGCTTTCTTT
>TRBV4-1|.|TRBJ1-2|.
CASSQDGDPRGYGYTF
TGCGCCAGCAGCCAAGATGGAGACCCAAGAGGCTATGGCTACACCTTC
>TRBV27|.|TRBJ2-3|.
CASSFRRGRTDTQYF
TGTGCCAGCAGTTTTCGGAGGGGGCGAACAGATACGCAGTATTTT